The rows below give T cell receptor beta chains drawn from one sample of a study of blood T cell repertoires in COVID-19. Generated by immunoSEQ multiplex PCR, the TCRdb table keeps only in-frame clones and is missing some. Found here are about 210,000 clones, more than 75% of them singletons; the top ten hold over 2.5%. Sequencing was carried out using peripheral blood. The receptors were sampled from a man between 60 and 70 years old with acute or convalescent COVID-19. CDR3s include the opening cysteine and the closing phenylalanine or tryptophan. D genes are given only for firm matches. Some rows have no size entry. The others give once, few or many, or a class for an expanded clone.

v_call: TRBV5-6; d_call: NA; clone_size: once; j_call: TRBJ2-5; cdr3_aa: CASNQGTQTQYF; cdr3_nt: TGTGCCAGCAACCAGGGGACACAGACCCAGTACTTC
v_call: TRBV29-1; d_call: TRBD1; clone_size: NA; j_call: TRBJ1-1; cdr3_aa: CSVVGDRVTEAFF; cdr3_nt: TGCAGCGTTGTTGGGGACAGGGTCACTGAAGCTTTCTTT
v_call: TRBV19; d_call: TRBD1; clone_size: NA; j_call: TRBJ1-4; cdr3_aa: CASSRDRGGEKLFF; cdr3_nt: TGTGCCAGTAGTAGGGACAGGGGAGGAGAAAAACTGTTTTTT
v_call: TRBV19; d_call: NA; clone_size: NA; j_call: TRBJ2-3; cdr3_aa: CANSIAGTDTQYF; cdr3_nt: TGTGCCAATAGTATAGCGGGCACAGATACGCAGTATTTT
v_call: TRBV7-3; d_call: NA; clone_size: NA; j_call: TRBJ1-1; cdr3_aa: CASSLGGHMNTEAFF; cdr3_nt: TGTGCCAGCAGCTTAGGCGGACACATGAACACTGAAGCTTTCTTT
v_call: TRBV9; d_call: NA; clone_size: NA; j_call: TRBJ2-3; cdr3_aa: CASSVTAELSTDTQYF; cdr3_nt: TGTGCCAGCAGCGTAACGGCAGAACTAAGCACAGATACGCAGTATTTT
v_call: TRBV24-1; d_call: TRBD1; clone_size: NA; j_call: TRBJ1-2; cdr3_aa: CATSDPRQGRYTF; cdr3_nt: TGTGCCACCAGTGACCCTCGACAGGGACGCTACACCTTC
v_call: TRBV6-5; d_call: NA; clone_size: few; j_call: TRBJ1-1; cdr3_aa: CASSPAGTVNTEAFF; cdr3_nt: TGTGCCAGCAGCCCCGCCGGGACTGTGAACACTGAAGCTTTCTTT
v_call: TRBV5-8; d_call: TRBD1; clone_size: NA; j_call: TRBJ2-3; cdr3_aa: CASSSSTGVKTDTQYF; cdr3_nt: TGTGCCAGCAGCTCGTCGACAGGGGTGAAAACAGATACGCAGTATTTT
v_call: TRBV6-5; d_call: NA; clone_size: NA; j_call: TRBJ2-1; cdr3_aa: CASREGRHNNEQFF; cdr3_nt: TGTGCCAGCAGGGAGGGGCGACACAACAATGAGCAGTTCTTC
v_call: TRBV6-5; d_call: TRBD1; clone_size: NA; j_call: TRBJ2-7; cdr3_aa: CASSYSNRGTAEQYF; cdr3_nt: TGTGCCAGCAGTTACTCGAACAGGGGGACGGCCGAGCAGTACTTC
v_call: TRBV30; d_call: TRBD1; clone_size: NA; j_call: TRBJ2-1; cdr3_aa: CAWTEPGQGIGDEQFF; cdr3_nt: TGTGCCTGGACCGAACCGGGACAGGGGATTGGAGATGAGCAGTTCTTC
v_call: TRBV7-8; d_call: TRBD2; clone_size: NA; j_call: TRBJ2-2; cdr3_aa: CASSPTGTSGGAMSGELFF; cdr3_nt: TGTGCCAGCAGCCCTACCGGGACTAGCGGGGGGGCGATGTCCGGGGAGCTGTTTTTT
v_call: TRBV11-2; d_call: NA; clone_size: few; j_call: TRBJ1-1; cdr3_aa: CASSLGLGGEAFF; cdr3_nt: TGTGCCAGCAGCTTAGGGTTGGGCGGGGAAGCTTTCTTT
v_call: TRBV18; d_call: TRBD1; clone_size: NA; j_call: TRBJ1-2; cdr3_aa: CASSPLTTGQAVSNNYGYTF; cdr3_nt: TGTGCCAGCTCACCACTGACTACAGGACAGGCCGTCTCGAACAACTATGGCTACACCTTC
v_call: TRBV5-1; d_call: NA; clone_size: NA; j_call: TRBJ2-2; cdr3_aa: CASSLAGVSNTGELFF; cdr3_nt: TGCGCCAGCAGCTTGGCTGGAGTTTCGAACACCGGGGAGCTGTTTTTT
v_call: TRBV13; d_call: TRBD1; clone_size: NA; j_call: TRBJ2-7; cdr3_aa: CASSDRQGHSYEQYF; cdr3_nt: TGTGCCAGCAGCGACCGACAGGGTCACTCCTACGAGCAGTACTTC